Following are 28 T cell receptor beta chains from one sample sequenced in a study of CD8+ T cells in alopecia areata. Treatment of the sample: oral pan-JAK inhibitor, 5-10 mg twice daily. Sequencing used cDNA as its template, made by extracting RNA and reverse transcribing it. TCRdb keeps only in-frame clones here, not all; method: immunoSEQ multiplex PCR. Of 100,000 or so clones in the sample, just under 60% were seen once. Sequenced here: CD8+ T cells sorted from blood, sampled between weeks 55 and 65, from a patient treated with tofacitinib. The receptors here all came from a human donor with alopecia areata.

The chain combines TRBV30 with TRBJ1-5; 8 bases agree with TRBD1. The CDR3 spans 14 residues. The trim removed 5 bases at V and 2 bases at J, leaving 5 bases unmatched. Germline V gives CDR1 GTSNPN, CDR2 SVGIG (reference sequence). Here the CDR3 DNA reads TGTGCCTGGGACAGGGGCGTGGGCAATCAGCCCCAGCATTTT. It translates to CAWDRGVGNQPQHF.

The chain recombines TRBV7-9 with TRBJ2-1; D perhaps matches TRBD2 (5 bases). CDR1 is SEHNR and CDR2 is FQNEAQ in the germline V gene (reference sequence). V was trimmed by 6 bases and J by 10 bases, leaving 10 bases between them. The CDR3 runs 11 residues. CDR3 sequence reads: CASSSLAEQFF. In nucleotides, the CDR3 is TGTGCCAGCAGTTCATTAGCGGAGCAGTTCTTC.

This sequence joins TRBV7-9 and TRBJ2-7, with D possibly TRBD2 on 5 matching bases. In germline, CDR1 is SEHNR, CDR2 FQNEAQ (reference sequence). CDR3 length: 13 residues. The ends were cut back, 2 bases at V and 5 bases at J, with 10 bases in the middle. The CDR3 coding sequence is TGTGCCAGCAGCTTATCGGGGTACGACGAGCAGTACTTC. It yields the protein CASSLSGYDEQYF.

The rearrangement links TRBV4-1 to TRBJ2-3; D unclear. Germline lookup yields CDR1 MGHRA and CDR2 YSYEKL. The CDR3 covers 15 residues. The V end was cut by 4 bases, the J end by 2 bases, with 13 bases between. The CDR3 reads CASSPPQLYTDTQYF. The CDR3 region has the DNA TGCGCCAGCAGCCCCCCCCAGCTGTACACAGATACGCAGTATTTT.

The CDR3 region has the DNA TGTGCCAGCAGTTACACCGCAGGGCGCGAGCAGTACTTC. Its protein product is CASSYTAGREQYF. The V gene is TRBV6-5, the J gene TRBJ2-7; TRBD1 is a possible D gene (5 bases). Trimming removed 2 bases from V and 6 bases from J, with 11 bases in between. Germline V CDR1 and CDR2: MNHEY, SVGAGI. The CDR3 is 13 residues long.

This clone was picked up a small number of times. The CDR3 region has the DNA TGTGCCATCTTGACAGGCACCGACGGCTACACCTTC. Its protein is CAILTGTDGYTF. The V call is TRBV10-3, the J call TRBJ1-2; possible D gene TRBD1, 6 bases. Germline values: CDR1 ENHRY, CDR2 SYGVKD. The CDR3 has 12 amino acids. V was pared by 8 bases and J by 8 bases, with 15 bases between.

This chain uses TRBV6-5 with TRBJ2-1, with D possibly matching TRBD1 (5 bases). Germline CDR1 reads MNHEY; CDR2 reads SVGAGI. V was shortened by 5 bases and J by 0 bases, with 11 bases between the two germline ends. The CDR3 is 15 amino acids. CDR3 in DNA: TGTGCCAGCAGTCCCCCAGGGTTCTCCTACAATGAGCAGTTCTTC. Protein: CASSPPGFSYNEQFF.

The chain employs TRBV5-6 and TRBJ1-5; the D is unclear. CDR3 length equals 12 residues. Trimming removed 0 bases at V and 7 bases at J, with 5 bases between. Germline assignment: CDR1 SGHDT and CDR2 YYEEEE. CDR3 coding DNA: TGTGCCAGCAGCTTGGGAGTCCAGCCCCAGCATTTT. Protein product: CASSLGVQPQHF.

In its sample, this clone was seen a few times. CDR3 nucleotides: TGTGCCAGCTCACCAAAGCGGGAGGATGGCTACACCTTC. This codes for CASSPKREDGYTF. V gene TRBV18 combines with J gene TRBJ1-2, with D hard to call. The length of the CDR3 is 13 residues. V dropped 2 bases and J dropped 6 bases, with 10 bases sitting between them. Germline lookup yields CDR1 KGHSH and CDR2 LQKENI. Looking up the rest from reference TRBV18 and TRBJ1-2 gives the full variable domain: NAGVMQNPRHLVRRRGQEARLRCSPMKGHSHVYWYRQLPEEGLKFMVYLQKENIIDESGMPKERFSAEFPKEGPSILRIQQVVRGDSAAYFCASSPKREDGYTFGSGTRLTVV.

This clone occurred a few times. The chain has TRBV4-2 and TRBJ1-4; tentative D call: TRBD1 (5 bases). The CDR3 runs 18 residues. Germline CDR1 LGHNA, CDR2 YNFKEQ. V was shortened by 0 bases and J by 0 bases, with 14 bases between the two germline ends. CDR3 sequence reads: CASSQDVDSISTNEKLFF. The CDR3, as DNA: TGTGCCAGCAGCCAAGATGTCGACAGTATTTCAACTAATGAAAAACTGTTTTTT.

This clone appeared many times. Sequence at one end of the junction differs from germline and may be a read error. The CDR3 reads CASSSTGTSDEQYF. Here the CDR3 DNA reads TGTGCCAGCAGTTCAACCGGGACCTCCGACGAGCAGTACTTC. The chain employs TRBV7-3 and TRBJ2-7; D may match TRBD1 or TRBD2 (5 bases each). Germline CDR1 and CDR2: SGHTA and FQGTGA. The CDR3 is 14 residues long.

This clone was seen a few times. This chain uses TRBV7-4 with TRBJ1-1; D call uncertain. V gave up 4 bases and J gave up 5 bases, with 17 bases separating them. The CDR3 consists of 15 residues. Germline V gives CDR1 SGHVT, CDR2 SQSDAQ. DNA for the CDR3: TGTGCCAGCAGCTCGCCCACAGACCCGGGGACTGAAGCTTTCTTT. Protein sequence: CASSSPTDPGTEAFF.

The chain carries TRBV28 and TRBJ1-5, with TRBD1 matching over 8 bases. The CDR3 has 14 residues. Germline assignment: CDR1 MDHEN and CDR2 SYDVKM. The V gene end was trimmed by 7 bases and the J gene end by 3 bases; junction bases not matched to a gene: 5. The CDR3 loop reads CASTPDRVNQPQHF. DNA of the CDR3: TGTGCCAGCACCCCGGACAGGGTCAATCAGCCCCAGCATTTT.

CDR3 loop: CASSEGMNTEAFF. Here the CDR3 DNA reads TGTGCCAGCAGTGAGGGCATGAACACTGAAGCTTTCTTT. This chain joins TRBV2 and TRBJ1-1; D not certain. Trimming shortened V by 3 bases and J by 0 bases, and 5 bases separated the two germline ends. CDR1 SNHLY and CDR2 FYNNEI come from the germline V gene. The CDR3 spans 13 residues. Based on the CDR3 plus reference TRBV2 and TRBJ1-1, the full variable domain is EPEVTQTPSHQVTQMGQEVILRCVPISNHLYFYWYRQILGQKVEFLVSFYNNEISEKSEIFDDQFSVERPDGSNFTLKIRSTKLEDSAMYFCASSEGMNTEAFFGQGTRLTVV.

The CDR3 protein is CASSQAGPLNTEAFF. CDR3 bases: TGCGCCAGCAGCCAGGCGGGACCCTTGAACACTGAAGCTTTCTTT. The chain has TRBV4-1 and TRBJ1-1, with D possibly TRBD1 on 5 matching bases. The CDR3 covers 15 residues. The germline V and J ends were trimmed by 3 bases and 0 bases, with 11 bases remaining between them. CDR1 is MGHRA and CDR2 is YSYEKL in the germline V gene.

The rearrangement joins TRBV18 to TRBJ1-2; TRBD1 agrees at 8 bases. Per germline, CDR1 KGHSH and CDR2 LQKENI. There are 15 residues in the CDR3. V gave up 0 bases and J gave up 5 bases; unmatched junction bases: 5. The CDR3 DNA sequence: TGTGCCAGCTCACCACCGGGACAGGCCTATTATGGCTACACCTTC. Translated, it gives CASSPPGQAYYGYTF.

This chain connects TRBV5-1 to TRBJ1-1; D possibly corresponds to TRBD1 (5 bases). Germline lookup yields CDR1 SGHRS and CDR2 YFSETQ. Trimming cost V 5 bases and J 7 bases, with 15 bases left between them. The CDR3 contains 13 residues. The CDR3 nucleotides are TGCGCCAGCAGTCTGGGGCGCTCCCGTGAAGCTTTCTTT. Amino acids: CASSLGRSREAFF.

The rearrangement links TRBV15 to TRBJ1-4; TRBD1 agrees at 11 bases. The CDR3 length is 15 residues. V shed 0 bases and J 8 bases; nucleotides not matched to a gene: 2. The germline V gene encodes CDR1 LNHNV and CDR2 YYDKDF (reference sequence). In DNA, the CDR3 is TGTGCCACCAGCAGAGATGGGACAGGGGGAGAAAAACTGTTTTTT. Protein sequence: CATSRDGTGGEKLFF.

The rearrangement links TRBV2 to TRBJ2-5; 7 nucleotides align to TRBD2. In germline, CDR1 is SNHLY, CDR2 FYNNEI. The CDR3 totals 14 residues. V lost 10 bases, J lost 5 bases, and 13 bases stayed unmatched. The DNA for the CDR3 is TGTGCCATCCAACCCCGGGGAGGGCGGGAGACCCAGTACTTC. This translates into CAIQPRGGRETQYF.

This chain uses TRBV27 with TRBJ1-5; D gene ambiguous. The CDR3 totals 13 residues. Germline CDR1 and CDR2: MNHEY and SMNVEV (reference sequence). V gave up 5 bases and J gave up 4 bases, with 9 bases separating them. The chain's CDR3 is CASSVVLNQPQHF. The DNA of the CDR3 is TGTGCCAGCAGTGTCGTTCTAAATCAGCCCCAGCATTTT.

The CDR3 region has the DNA TGTGCCAGCAGAGCGGACAGCTACGAGCAGTACTTC. It yields the protein CASRADSYEQYF. The rearrangement uses TRBV7-9 and TRBJ2-7; tentatively, D is TRBD1 (6 bases). Germline V lookup: CDR1 SEHNR, CDR2 FQNEAQ (reference sequence). This CDR3 is built from 12 residues. Trimming removed 6 bases from V and 3 bases from J, with 9 bases in between.

The CDR3 DNA is TGTGCCAGCAGCAACGGGGCAGGGGGCTTCAATGAGCAGTTCTTC. It specifies CASSNGAGGFNEQFF. V gene TRBV27 combines with J gene TRBJ2-1, with 8 bases matching TRBD1. Looked up from germline, CDR1 is MNHEY and CDR2 is SMNVEV (reference sequence). The CDR3 sequence is 15 residues long. With V trimmed by 6 bases and J by 6 bases, 10 bases remained unmatched.

This clone was counted between two and nine times. This chain links TRBV7-9 with TRBJ2-1; D is perhaps TRBD2 (6 bases). The germline V gene has CDR1 SEHNR and CDR2 FQNEAQ (reference sequence). Trimming cost V 10 bases and J 10 bases, with 17 bases left between them. CDR3 length equals 12 residues. DNA for the CDR3: TGTGCCACCTCATTATCGAGCGGGGAGCAGTTCTTC. Protein sequence: CATSLSSGEQFF.

This sequence joins TRBV13 and TRBJ2-3, with D perhaps TRBD1 or TRBD2 (6 bases each). From germline, CDR1 is PRHDT and CDR2 FYEKMQ (reference sequence). The CDR3 sequence is 15 residues long. Between the trimmed V and J ends, which lost 5 bases and 4 bases, there was a span of 16 bases. CDR3 in DNA: TGTGCCAGCAGCCTCCGACCAGGGGAGGCAGATACGCAGTATTTT. Its protein is CASSLRPGEADTQYF. Filled out from reference TRBV13 and TRBJ2-3, the complete variable domain reads AAGVIQSPRHLIKEKRETATLKCYPIPRHDTVYWYQQGPGQDPQFLISFYEKMQSDKGSIPDRFSAQQFSDYHSELNMSSLELGDSALYFCASSLRPGEADTQYFGPGTRLTVL.

The V call is TRBV27, the J call TRBJ2-2, with D hard to call. Per germline, CDR1 MNHEY and CDR2 SMNVEV (reference sequence). With 4 bases removed from V and 5 bases from J, the gap between germline ends came to 14 bases. The CDR3 length is 15 residues. CDR3 sequence reads: CASSSPPRQTGELFF. CDR3 bases: TGTGCCAGCAGTTCCCCCCCTCGACAAACCGGGGAGCTGTTTTTT.

V and J are TRBV30 and TRBJ2-7; 9 bases line up with TRBD2. Germline V gene lookup returns CDR1 GTSNPN and CDR2 SVGIG (reference sequence). V lost 4 bases to trimming and J lost 4 bases; unmatched junction nucleotides: 11. This CDR3 contains 15 residues. CDR3 in amino acids: CAWIAAGGPWYEQYF. CDR3 nucleotide sequence: TGTGCCTGGATTGCAGCGGGGGGTCCGTGGTACGAGCAGTACTTC. Variable domain in full (rest from reference TRBV30 and TRBJ2-7): SQTIHQWPATLVQPVGSPLSLECTVEGTSNPNLYWYRQAAGRGLQLLFYSVGIGQISSEVPQNLSASRPQDRQFILSSKKLLLSDSGFYLCAWIAAGGPWYEQYFGPGTRLTVT.

This sequence joins TRBV7-6 and TRBJ2-5; D not resolved. The CDR3 extends over 13 amino acids. V gave up 1 base and J gave up 5 bases, with 8 bases separating them. Germline loops: CDR1 SGHVS, CDR2 FNYEAQ. CDR3 protein: CASSLGIGETQYF. CDR3 nucleotides: TGTGCCAGCAGCTTAGGGATTGGGGAGACCCAGTACTTC.

The chain combines TRBV13 with TRBJ1-1, with 7 bases matching TRBD1. The length of the CDR3 is 14 residues. The germline V gene has CDR1 PRHDT and CDR2 FYEKMQ (reference sequence). Unmatched junction bases numbered 5, after V lost 5 bases and J lost 2 bases. The CDR3 DNA sequence: TGTGCCAGCAGCAAAGGGACAGCCAACACTGAAGCTTTCTTT. It specifies CASSKGTANTEAFF.